This TCR beta chain was recovered during a study of post-analysis software for immune sequencing data. Overall study findings and caveats: A handful of TRBV segments occurring more often in patients than controls included TRBV5-6, TRBV5-1 and TRBV20-1.

A word on this clonotype: Its specificity is unknown.

Carried by the TCR beta cDNA libraries were unique molecular identifiers. TCRdb re-analysed the PCR reads in MiXCR, keeping a single row per CDR3 protein. The sample lists hundreds of thousands of distinct CDR3 sequences; more than 50% were seen once. Trimming took off 5 bases at V and 0 bases at J, with 23 bases between the two ends. In germline, CDR1 is SEHNR, CDR2 FQNEAQ (reference sequence). The CDR3 spans 20 residues. This chain uses TRBV7-9 with TRBJ2-6, with D possibly matching TRBD1 (5 bases). The TCR originated in a girl aged 2 to 10 with multiple sclerosis. The sample was blood. CDR3 coding DNA: TGTGCCAGCAGCCCACAAGGGTATCGGACATACCTCTCTGGGGCCAACGTCCTGACTTTC. The encoded protein is CASSPQGYRTYLSGANVLTF.